Listed here are 31 T cell receptor beta chains from one sample, sequenced in a study of T cells after posttransplantation cyclophosphamide. Produced via immunoSEQ multiplex PCR; TCRdb's table is partial and in-frame only. The sample includes 3,400 or so clones, roughly 96% of them seen just once. Sequenced input: naive CD8+ T cells sorted from PBMCs. These receptor sequences come from a woman aged 45-60 years in good health and a related stem cell transplant donor.

The CDR3 nucleotides are TGTGCCAGCCCGGGTCCGCAGTTCTTC. Its translation: CASPGPQFF. The rearrangement links TRBV7-2 to TRBJ2-1; the D is unclear. V was trimmed by 8 bases and J by 12 bases, leaving 8 bases between them. CDR3 length equals 9 residues. Germline-derived CDR1 and CDR2 are SGHTA and FQGNSA.

This chain uses TRBV5-6 with TRBJ2-7; 8 bases match TRBD1. The V segment lost 5 bases and the J segment 5 bases; nucleotides outside the gene matches: 15. The CDR3 totals 16 residues. CDR1 SGHDT and CDR2 YYEEEE come from the germline V gene. The CDR3: CASSSSSQGAIDEQYF. CDR3 nucleotide sequence: TGTGCCAGCAGTTCAAGTAGCCAGGGGGCCATCGACGAGCAGTACTTC.

This sequence joins TRBV4-2 and TRBJ2-3; D not resolved. The germline V gene has CDR1 LGHNA and CDR2 YNFKEQ. The CDR3 runs to 12 residues. V lost 4 bases and J lost 3, with 5 bases in between. CDR3 residues: CASSLLTDTQYF. The CDR3 DNA reads as TGTGCCAGCAGCCTCCTAACAGATACGCAGTATTTT.

CDR3 DNA: TGTGCCTGGGACCAGGCAGGGGGCACTGAAGCTTTCTTT. This codes for CAWDQAGGTEAFF. The chain carries TRBV30 and TRBJ1-1, with TRBD1 matching 7 bases. CDR1 and CDR2 from the germline V gene are GTSNPN and SVGIG (reference sequence). The CDR3 is 13 amino acids. The junction had 7 bases not matched to a gene; V was cut back by 5 bases and J by 4 bases.

The chain is built from TRBV27 and TRBJ2-1; D is perhaps TRBD2 (6 bases). The germline gives CDR1 MNHEY, CDR2 SMNVEV (reference sequence). The CDR3 sequence is 16 residues long. Trimming took 7 bases from V and 6 from J, leaving 22 bases between them. DNA for the CDR3: TGTGCCAGCACCCGCCGGCGGGGTAGGCCGGGCAATGAGCAGTTCTTC. Translated, it gives CASTRRRGRPGNEQFF.

The chain links TRBV13 to TRBJ1-5; the match to TRBD1 covers 9 bases. CDR3 size: 14 residues. Per germline, CDR1 PRHDT and CDR2 FYEKMQ (reference sequence). The ends lost 4 bases at V and 4 bases at J; junction bases unmatched: 2. The DNA of the CDR3 is TGTGCCAGCAGCTATGGGACAGGGAATCAGCCCCAGCATTTT. It translates to CASSYGTGNQPQHF.

The chain employs TRBV5-6 and TRBJ2-1, with TRBD2 as a possible D gene (6 bases). Germline CDR1 reads SGHDT; CDR2 reads YYEEEE. Trimming cost V 4 bases and J 5 bases, with 19 bases left between them. This CDR3 has 16 residues. The CDR3 spells CASSRVTGLGNNEQFF. The CDR3 DNA is TGTGCCAGCAGCAGGGTTACGGGACTCGGAAACAATGAGCAGTTCTTC.

CDR3: CASSLAGVSHEQYF. The CDR3, as DNA: TGCGCCAGCAGTTTAGCGGGAGTATCCCACGAGCAGTACTTC. The chain links TRBV10-2 to TRBJ2-7; 9 nucleotides agree with TRBD2. The trim removed 5 bases at V and 5 bases at J, leaving 7 bases unmatched. In germline, CDR1 is WSHSY, CDR2 SAAADI. The CDR3 loop spans 14 amino acids.

The J gene is TRBJ1-5, the V gene TRBV5-1, with a weak D call TRBD1 (6 bases). V dropped 0 bases and J dropped 3 bases, with 13 bases sitting between them. CDR3 length equals 16 residues. CDR1 is SGHRS, CDR2 YFSETQ, per germline. The CDR3 DNA reads TGCGCCAGCAGCTTGGCCCAGGGACAATTCAATCAGCCCCAGCATTTT. Its translation is CASSLAQGQFNQPQHF.

The table lists this clone with a count of one. This chain links TRBV11-1 with TRBJ2-7, with D tentatively TRBD1 (6 bases). CDR1 and CDR2 from the germline V gene are SGHAT and FQDESV (reference sequence). There are 13 residues in the CDR3. Trimming cost V 6 bases and J 4 bases, with 13 bases left between them. CDR3 amino acids: CASSLGTKYEQYF. As DNA, the CDR3 is TGTGCCAGCAGTCTCGGGACAAAATACGAGCAGTACTTC.

V usage is TRBV27 and J usage is TRBJ1-6; 10 positions agree with TRBD1. Looked up from germline, CDR1 is MNHEY and CDR2 is SMNVEV (reference sequence). Trimming at V came to 4 bases and at J to 10 bases, leaving 7 bases not matched to a gene. The CDR3 sequence is 15 residues long. The CDR3 DNA reads TGTGCCAGCAGTTGGGGACAGGGGTTTGAGTCACCCCTCCACTTT. Residues: CASSWGQGFESPLHF.

This chain connects TRBV13 to TRBJ2-1, with 12 bases aligning to TRBD2. CDR1 and CDR2 (germline): PRHDT, FYEKMQ (reference sequence). The trim removed 5 bases at V and 8 bases at J, leaving 7 bases unmatched. The CDR3 has 15 residues. CDR3 sequence: CASSTRLAGADEQFF. The CDR3 coding sequence is TGTGCCAGCAGCACTCGACTAGCGGGAGCGGATGAGCAGTTCTTC.

V usage is TRBV27 and J usage is TRBJ2-5, with a tentative D call TRBD2 (6 bases). Trimming took off 3 bases at V and 4 bases at J, with 15 bases between the two ends. Germline loops: CDR1 MNHEY, CDR2 SMNVEV (reference sequence). The CDR3 extends over 15 amino acids. The CDR3 loop is CASSLFLGSGETQYF. DNA for the CDR3: TGTGCCAGCAGTTTGTTCCTCGGGAGTGGAGAGACCCAGTACTTC.

The chain joins TRBV5-4 to TRBJ2-3; TRBD2 matches at 14 bases. Losses at the gene ends were 5 bases for V and 2 bases for J; bases not matched to a gene: 10. Germline CDR1 SGHNT, CDR2 YYREEE (reference sequence). The CDR3 is 18 amino acids. CDR3 residues: CASSSGLAGGGDTDTQYF. CDR3 in DNA: TGTGCCAGCAGTTCCGGACTAGCGGGAGGTGGGGACACAGATACGCAGTATTTT.

The chain is built from TRBV7-2 and TRBJ2-1; tentative D call: TRBD2 (5 bases). Between the trimmed V and J ends, which lost 5 bases and 1 base, there was a span of 15 bases. The CDR3 has 16 amino acids. From germline, CDR1 is SGHTA and CDR2 FQGNSA. The CDR3 spells CASSPRWGASYNEQFF. Here the CDR3 DNA reads TGTGCCAGCAGCCCGAGGTGGGGAGCGTCCTACAATGAGCAGTTCTTC.

This rearrangement joins TRBV15 to TRBJ2-7; 8 bases match TRBD1. CDR1 is LNHNV and CDR2 is YYDKDF in the germline V gene (reference sequence). The CDR3 has 15 residues. Unmatched junction bases numbered 6, after V lost 4 bases and J lost 1 base. The DNA for the CDR3 is TGTGCCACCAGCAACGTCCGGGACAGGTCCTACGAGCAGTACTTC. Protein product: CATSNVRDRSYEQYF.

The rearrangement joins TRBV4-1 to TRBJ1-4; unclear D gene. The CDR3 loop spans 13 amino acids. Trimming took 4 bases from V and 5 from J, leaving 8 bases between them. CDR1 and CDR2 (germline): MGHRA, YSYEKL. CDR3 amino acids: CASSPPENEKLFF. Written as DNA, the CDR3 is TGCGCCAGCAGCCCACCGGAGAATGAAAAACTGTTTTTT.

The chain employs TRBV4-2 and TRBJ2-7, with a weak D call TRBD1 (6 bases). V lost 1 base to trimming and J lost 3 bases, with 19 bases between them. This CDR3 has 17 residues. Germline lookup yields CDR1 LGHNA and CDR2 YNFKEQ. CDR3: CASSQGAIGQMSYEQYF. The CDR3 nucleotides are TGTGCCAGCAGCCAAGGGGCGATCGGACAGATGAGCTACGAGCAGTACTTC.

The gene calls are TRBV18 and TRBJ1-1; D uncertain. V was clipped by 6 bases and J by 9 bases, with 8 bases between them. The CDR3 sequence is 10 residues long. Germline V gene data show CDR1 as KGHSH and CDR2 as LQKENI. CDR3 DNA: TGTGCCAGCTCTGCGGGGAAAGCTTTCTTT. Its translation: CASSAGKAFF.

The chain carries TRBV5-1 and TRBJ2-5; TRBD2 is a possible D gene (5 bases). Trimming left V 3 bases short and J 3 bases short, with 9 bases between. Germline V gene data show CDR1 as SGHRS and CDR2 as YFSETQ. There are 13 residues in the CDR3. The CDR3 spells CASSSDGEETQYF. CDR3 DNA sequence: TGCGCCAGCAGCTCTGACGGGGAAGAGACCCAGTACTTC.

This clone was detected only once. The junction and the germline gene differ at one end; a read error may be behind it. V gene TRBV7-6 combines with J gene TRBJ1-1; the match to TRBD1 covers 8 bases. Germline V gene lookup returns CDR1 SGHVS and CDR2 FNYEAQ. This CDR3 has 14 residues. The CDR3 DNA reads as TGTGCCAGCAGCCTAGCAGGGGGCCGTCCTGAAGCTTTCTTT. This codes for CASSLAGGRPEAFF. The full variable domain, its missing parts supplied by reference TRBV7-6 and TRBJ1-1, is GAGVSQSPRYKVTKRGQDVALRCDPISGHVSLYWYRQALGQGPEFLTYFNYEAQQDKSGLPNDRFSAERPEGSISTLTIQRTEQRDSAMYRCASSLAGGRPEAFFGQGTRLTVV.

The rearrangement joins TRBV12-5 to TRBJ2-1, with a weak D call TRBD2 (5 bases). Looked up from germline, CDR1 is LGHNT and CDR2 is FRNRAP. Trimming removed 3 bases at V and 8 bases at J, with 20 bases between. The CDR3 runs 16 residues. The CDR3 DNA follows: TGTGCTAGTGGTTTCCACATTCAGGATATTAGCGATGAGCAGTTCTTC. It yields the protein CASGFHIQDISDEQFF.

V and J are TRBV2 and TRBJ2-7; TRBD1 might be the D (6 bases). Germline assignment: CDR1 SNHLY and CDR2 FYNNEI. The length of the CDR3 is 15 residues. The germline V and J ends were trimmed by 1 base and 4 bases, with 14 bases remaining between them. CDR3 sequence: CASSEDTGTTYEQYF. The CDR3 DNA sequence: TGTGCCAGCAGTGAAGACACAGGGACCACTTACGAGCAGTACTTC.

The chain uses TRBV11-3 and TRBJ2-7; possible D gene TRBD2, 5 bases. Trimming cost V 5 bases and J 5 bases, with 16 bases left between them. This CDR3 is 14 amino acids long. Germline assignment: CDR1 SGHNT and CDR2 YENEEA. Here the CDR3 reads CASSKQTTSNEQYF. CDR3 DNA: TGTGCCAGCAGCAAACAGACTACGAGTAACGAGCAGTACTTC.

The chain carries TRBV11-2 and TRBJ2-7, with 9 bases identical to TRBD2. V shed 4 bases, J shed 3 bases, and the junction held 13 bases outside the gene matches. The CDR3 is 17 residues long. Looked up from germline, CDR1 is SGHAT and CDR2 is FQNNGV. CDR3 residues: CASSSSAGGFRGYEQYF. CDR3 nucleotides: TGTGCCAGCAGCTCGTCGGCGGGGGGGTTCCGAGGCTACGAGCAGTACTTC.

The chain combines TRBV10-2 with TRBJ2-6; a possible D gene is TRBD1 (6 bases). This CDR3 has 18 amino acids. Germline V gives CDR1 WSHSY, CDR2 SAAADI. Deletions cut 3 bases from V and 4 bases from J, with 19 bases between. CDR3 region: CASSESRDILLGANVLTF. DNA of the CDR3: TGCGCCAGCAGTGAAAGTCGGGACATCCTTCTGGGGGCCAACGTCCTGACTTTC.

Concerning this clone: Other DNA sequences within the sample encode an identical CDR3. J is TRBJ2-5 and V is TRBV7-2; 9 bases map to TRBD2. CDR1 and CDR2 (germline): SGHTA, FQGNSA. V was pared by 5 bases and J by 4 bases, with 11 bases of the junction left unmatched. The CDR3 length is 16 residues. The CDR3 sequence: CASSPRFRAGGETQYF. CDR3 DNA: TGTGCCAGCAGCCCCCGGTTTCGAGCGGGAGGAGAGACCCAGTACTTC.

This chain links TRBV9 with TRBJ2-1; perhaps TRBD2 as D (6 bases). The CDR3 is 15 residues long. V was cut by 0 bases and J by 10 bases, with 17 bases left in between. The germline gives CDR1 SGDLS, CDR2 YYNGEE. The CDR3 DNA follows: TGTGCCAGCAGCGTAGGCGGGACCGGCCAGGGCGAGCAGTTCTTC. Residues: CASSVGGTGQGEQFF.

This chain uses TRBV19 with TRBJ2-3; 9 nucleotides agree with TRBD2. Germline-derived CDR1 and CDR2 are LNHDA and SQIVND (reference sequence). CDR3 size: 18 residues. Unmatched junction bases numbered 9, after V lost 1 base and J lost 1 base. CDR3 protein: CASSIGLAVTMGTDTQYF. Written as DNA, the CDR3 is TGTGCCAGTAGTATAGGACTAGCGGTAACCATGGGCACAGATACGCAGTATTTT.

This clone was observed once. The chain uses TRBV29-1 and TRBJ2-1, with D maybe TRBD2 (6 bases). CDR1 SQVTM and CDR2 ANQGSEA come from the germline V gene. This CDR3 region has 14 residues. V dropped 0 bases and J dropped 8 bases, with 14 bases sitting between them. This chain's CDR3 is CSVEDGRGEDEQFF. The CDR3 DNA follows: TGCAGCGTTGAAGACGGGAGAGGGGAGGATGAGCAGTTCTTC.

V usage is TRBV7-6 and J usage is TRBJ2-5, with 9 positions matching TRBD2. The J segment lost 1 base and the V segment lost 5 bases, leaving 8 bases of the junction unmatched. The CDR3 is made up of 16 amino acids. Germline V gene lookup returns CDR1 SGHVS and CDR2 FNYEAQ. The CDR3 loop is CASSLRLAEPQETQYF. The CDR3, as DNA: TGTGCCAGCAGCCTACGACTAGCGGAACCCCAAGAGACCCAGTACTTC.